Given below is one T cell receptor beta chain in context. The antigen remains undetermined. Germline CDR1 reads MDHEN; CDR2 reads SYDVKM. The CDR3 covers 15 residues. V shed 5 bases and J shed 0 bases, with 14 bases lying between them. The data stem from a study of cytomegalovirus exposure and HLA in healthy donors. Whole-study results and caveats: Reports described diagnosis of cytomegalovirus status by the classifier as highly specific and sensitive. For most TCR sequences rarity was the rule, although some public TCRs occurred in many donors.

PCR employed 60 Vbeta and 13 Jbeta primers. Clones were sequenced by immunoSEQ multiplex PCR, and TCRdb holds only the in-frame ones, with some missing. This table has approximately 200,000 clones, almost 80% appearing once. This chain uses TRBV28 with TRBJ2-7; tentatively, D is TRBD2 (5 bases). The source material was PBMCs. The TCR sequence derives from a woman aged 18 to 35 in good health and CMV-seronegative. The CDR3 loop is CASSPPVGDSYEQYF. For the CDR3, the DNA is TGTGCCAGCAGTCCCCCCGTGGGAGACTCCTACGAGCAGTACTTC.